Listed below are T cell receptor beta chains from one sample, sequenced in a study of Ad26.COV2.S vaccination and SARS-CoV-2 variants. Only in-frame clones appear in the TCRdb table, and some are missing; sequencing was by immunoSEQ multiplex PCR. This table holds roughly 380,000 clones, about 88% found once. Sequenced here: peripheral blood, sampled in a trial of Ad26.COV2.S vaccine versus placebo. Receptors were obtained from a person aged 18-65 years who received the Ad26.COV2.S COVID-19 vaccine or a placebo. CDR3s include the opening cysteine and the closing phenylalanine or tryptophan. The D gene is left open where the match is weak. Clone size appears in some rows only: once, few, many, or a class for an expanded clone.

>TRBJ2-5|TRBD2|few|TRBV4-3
TGCGCCAGCAGCCAAAACTGGGGGGGGTACGAGACCCAGTACTTC
CASSQNWGGYETQYF
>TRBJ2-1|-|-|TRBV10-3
TGTGCCATCAGTGAACGGGATGAGCAGTTCTTC
CAISERDEQFF
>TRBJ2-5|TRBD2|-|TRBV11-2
TGTGCCAGCAGCTTAGCCCAAGCGGGAGTGGAGACCCAGTACTTC
CASSLAQAGVETQYF
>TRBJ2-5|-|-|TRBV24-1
TGTGCCACCAGTGGACCGGCAGCCTTAGAGACCCAGTACTTC
CATSGPAALETQYF
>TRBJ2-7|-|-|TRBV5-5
TGTGCCAGCAGCTTGGCCTCCAGGGGGGCCCTTTACGAGCAGTACTTC
CASSLASRGALYEQYF
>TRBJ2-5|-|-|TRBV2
TGTGCCAGCAGTTACCCACCCTACAGAGGTGACGAGACCCAGTACTTC
CASSYPPYRGDETQYF
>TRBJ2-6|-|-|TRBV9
TGTGCCAGCAGCGTAGGGGGGTTTGGGGCCAACGTCCTGACTTTC
CASSVGGFGANVLTF
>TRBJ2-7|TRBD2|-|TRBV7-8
TGTGCCAGCAGCCCTTCGAGGACTAGCGGGAGGGCCCTCTACGAGCAGTACTTC
CASSPSRTSGRALYEQYF
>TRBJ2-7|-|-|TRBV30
TGTGCCCATGGGGGCAGCTCCTACGAGCAGTACTTC
CAHGGSSYEQYF
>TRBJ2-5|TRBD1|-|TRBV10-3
TGTGCCACCTCAGGGGGAGTAGGAGAGACCCAGTACTTC
CATSGGVGETQYF
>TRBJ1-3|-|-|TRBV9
TGTGCCAGCAGCGTAGCGCGGCAGGGCATAGCTGGAAACACCATATATTTT
CASSVARQGIAGNTIYF
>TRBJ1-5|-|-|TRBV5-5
TGTGCCAGCAGCTTAGCGCCCTTTATATATAGCAATCAGCCCCAGCATTTT
CASSLAPFIYSNQPQHF
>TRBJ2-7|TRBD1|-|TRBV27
TGTGCCAGCTCCCCTGGTCACATGGGGACAGGGGGCGGTCTGGGGCAGTACTTC
CASSPGHMGTGGGLGQYF
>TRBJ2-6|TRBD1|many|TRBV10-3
TGTGCCATCAGAGGGACAGGGACCGGGGCCAACGTCCTGACTTTC
CAIRGTGTGANVLTF
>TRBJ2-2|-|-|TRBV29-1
TGCAGCGCCGGATCCCAAGCGAACACCGGGGAGCTGTTTTTT
CSAGSQANTGELFF
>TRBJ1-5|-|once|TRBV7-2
TGTGCCAGCAGCCCGGGACATAGCTACAATCAGCCCCAGCATTTT
CASSPGHSYNQPQHF
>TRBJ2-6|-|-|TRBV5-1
TGCGCCAGCAGCTTGGTGGCCATAACTGGGGCCAACGTCCTGACTTTC
CASSLVAITGANVLTF
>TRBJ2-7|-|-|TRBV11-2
TGTGCCAGCAGCGTTGCTAATACCCCCTACGAGCAGTACTTC
CASSVANTPYEQYF
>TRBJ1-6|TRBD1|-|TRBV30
TGTGCCTGGAGGACAGGGGGCCGATATAATTCACCCCTCCACTTT
CAWRTGGRYNSPLHF
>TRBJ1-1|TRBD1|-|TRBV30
TGTGCCTGGAGTTCTCTGACAGGGTGGGGCACTGAAGCTTTCTTT
CAWSSLTGWGTEAFF
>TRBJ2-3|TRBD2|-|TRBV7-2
TGTGCCAGCAGCCCGACTAGCGGGGCCACAGATACGCAGTATTTT
CASSPTSGATDTQYF
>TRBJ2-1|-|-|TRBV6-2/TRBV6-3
TGTGCCAGCAGTTACGTCTACCACGGCTACAATGAGCAGTTCTTC
CASSYVYHGYNEQFF
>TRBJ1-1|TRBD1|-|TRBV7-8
TGTGCCAGCAGCTTAAGGCCGACTAGGGCGACAGGGAGGGACACTGAAGCTTTCTTT
CASSLRPTRATGRDTEAFF
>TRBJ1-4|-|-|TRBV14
TGTGCCAGCAGCCTGGCTGCAACTAATGAAAAACTGTTTTTT
CASSLAATNEKLFF
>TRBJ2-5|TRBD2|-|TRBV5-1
TGCGCCAGCAGCGGGGCCGCGGGAGGGTACCAAGAGACCCAGTACTTC
CASSGAAGGYQETQYF
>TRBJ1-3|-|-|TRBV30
TGTGCCTGGAGAGGAGGTATAGGGCTCGGCTCTGGAAACACCATATATTTT
CAWRGGIGLGSGNTIYF
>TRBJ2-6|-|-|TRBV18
TGTGCCAGCTCACCAAATGCCGCAGTAGGGGACTCTGGGGCCAACGTCCTGACTTTC
CASSPNAAVGDSGANVLTF
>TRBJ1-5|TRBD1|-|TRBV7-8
TGTGCCAGCAGCTTAAAAGGGGGCGGCAATCAGCCCCAGCATTTT
CASSLKGGGNQPQHF
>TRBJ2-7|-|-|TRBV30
TGTGCCTGGAGTTCAGGGGGGGGGACCTACGAGCAGTACTTC
CAWSSGGGTYEQYF
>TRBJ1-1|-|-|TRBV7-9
TGTGCCAGCAGCTTAGAGAGGGGGACTGAAGCTTTCTTT
CASSLERGTEAFF
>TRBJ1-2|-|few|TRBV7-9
TGTGCCAGCAAAATTTTAGGGGGTGGAGGACCTCACTATGGCTACACCTTC
CASKILGGGGPHYGYTF
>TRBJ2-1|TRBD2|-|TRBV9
TGTGCCAGCAGCGTGCCCCACTCTAGCGGCAATGAGCAGTTCTTC
CASSVPHSSGNEQFF
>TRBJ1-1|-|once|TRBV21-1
TGTGCCAGCAGCAAAGGCCCGGGACAGGGGCGAATGGGCATGAACACTGAAGCTTTCTTT
CASSKGPGQGRMGMNTEAFF
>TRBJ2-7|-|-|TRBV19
TGTGCCAGTATCACACCTCCCAAGACAGACGGCGAGCAGTACTTC
CASITPPKTDGEQYF
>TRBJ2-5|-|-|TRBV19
TGTGCCAGTACCTTTGGGGGGGGCGCAGAGACCCAGTACTTC
CASTFGGGAETQYF
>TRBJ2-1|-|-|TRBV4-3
TGCGCCAGCAGCCAAGATGTGGGAACAGGGCCTTTGTACAATGAGCAGTTCTTC
CASSQDVGTGPLYNEQFF
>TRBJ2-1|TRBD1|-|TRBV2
TGTGCCAGCAGGGCGGGGACAGGCGGTGAGCAGTTCTTC
CASRAGTGGEQFF
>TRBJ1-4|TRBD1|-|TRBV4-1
TGCGCCAGCAGCCAAGTGAACAGGGGGGGTGAAAAACTGTTTTTT
CASSQVNRGGEKLFF
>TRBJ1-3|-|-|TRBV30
TGTGCCTGGAGTGTACCTGGGGCTCACTCTGGAAACACCATATATTTT
CAWSVPGAHSGNTIYF
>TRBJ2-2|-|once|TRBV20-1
TGCAGTGCTAGTCAGGACACCGGGGAGCTGTTTTTT
CSASQDTGELFF
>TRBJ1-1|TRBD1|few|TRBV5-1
TGCGCCAGCAGCTTTTTACCCATGGGACAGAGAGGTGAAGCTTTCTTT
CASSFLPMGQRGEAFF
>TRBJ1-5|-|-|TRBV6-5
TGTGCCAGCAGTTACTCGACGTATCAGCCCCAGCATTTT
CASSYSTYQPQHF
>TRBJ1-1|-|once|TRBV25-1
TGTGCCAGCAGTGAGGTAAACAGGGAAGTCACTGAAGCTTTCTTT
CASSEVNREVTEAFF
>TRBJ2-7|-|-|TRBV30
TGTGCCTGGGCCGCAGGAGGGGGATTCTCCTACGAGCAGTACTTC
CAWAAGGGFSYEQYF
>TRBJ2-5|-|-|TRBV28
TGTGCCAGCAGCCTGACTAAAGAGACCCAGTACTTC
CASSLTKETQYF